The source of this T cell receptor (beta chain) is a study of blood T cells in healthy people across ages (dated by TCRdb to between 2014 and 2017). A note on the overall study: In model experiments, template switching captured roughly one uniquely barcoded TCR beta cDNA molecule for every two T cells. Two additional independent replicas of 1 million unique cDNA reads from the same blood draw were analyzed for two donors (one aged 18 to 29 and one aged 80 or older). To avoid experimental bias, donors of different ages were randomly spread across the sequencing lanes. Donors were grouped into four age groups: young (average about 15 years), middle-aged (roughly 38), aged (roughly 67) and long-lived (approximately 82). The study measured age-related changes in TCR beta repertoire diversity using deep sequencing normalized with unique cDNA molecular identifiers. Broader findings and caveats from the paper: Compared with the aged group, more naive CD4+ T cells, fewer expanded clones and increased TCR diversity were shown by the long-lived group, suggesting age selection. The CMV infection status of donors was not known, potentially confounding age-related changes in expanded clonotypes. As age increased, observed TCR beta diversity per million T cells dropped in a roughly linear way, and a significant reduction was already evident by age about 36. Observed TCR beta diversity correlated strongly with the percentage of naive T cells measured by flow cytometry. Estimates of total diversity based on one million sequenced T cells were considered lower bounds and underestimates. Since profiling was done on bulk unsorted PBMCs, naive and antigen-experienced compartments could not be conclusively compared.

A distance of 12 bases separates the germline ends of V and J, which lose 3 bases and 4 bases respectively. The CDR3 sequence holds 14 residues, the cysteine and phenylalanine included. Only the CDR3 region is kept as DNA, spanning 42 bases read in frame from base 1. CDR1 and CDR2 are read off the germline V gene as SGHTA and FQGNSA. Receptors were amplified or captured by 5' RACE. The instrument was an Illumina HiSeq 2500. The second PCR ran for about 7 to 11 cycles and used a J-beta primer mix along with a sample-barcoded 5' primer. A unique molecular identifier was introduced onto each TCR beta cDNA molecule by a template-switch 5' adaptor carrying 12 random nucleotides. At least 2.5 million CDR3-containing paired-end reads were obtained from each sample. The Mint cDNA synthesis kit, primed by a TRBC-specific oligonucleotide, was used to synthesize first-strand cDNA from all RNA. Following uracil-DNA glycosylase treatment, a first 18-cycle PCR with universal primers M1SS and BC2_uni_R was performed on all cDNA. The authors' analysis ran thus. Normalization of each sample was performed by random selection of 1 million high-quality reads, each carrying a distinct molecular identifier. Reads sharing molecular identifiers were discarded rather than binned into consensus sequences. MiTCR, set to a Q25 quality threshold and the strictest error-elimination algorithm, was used for CDR3 identification, clonotype clustering and error correction. A nonparametric unseen species model with Euler transformation was used to estimate a lower bound on total TCR beta diversity. The raw public reads went through TCRdb reprocessing: fastp at Q25, MiXCR clone calling, in-frame beta chains kept. Rows with a matching CDR3 protein are joined into one entry that keeps the most common DNA and genes. TCRdb, not the authors, supplied the V and J calls. The sample records 600,000 or so distinct CDR3 sequences, about 28% of which are singletons. 15% to 18% of the sample is held by the ten biggest clonotypes.

This clonotype was seen ten or more times. Its specific antigen is unknown. Base qualities are missing; no much larger clone stands one base away. The roughly 38 donors, aged 6 to 90 years, were systemically healthy Caucasian individuals from Russia. Around 9.8 milliliters of peripheral blood were collected from each donor into EDTA-treated Vacutainer tubes. PBMCs were isolated by Ficoll-Paque density-gradient centrifugation, with at least 6 million obtained per sample. Trizol reagent was used to extract total RNA from the PBMCs, yielding at least 5.5 micrograms per sample. For every donor, an aliquot of PBMCs went through flow cytometry to measure the percentages of naive CD45RAhigh/CD27high T cells.

This receptor chain uses TRBV7-2 and TRBJ1-2, with a weak D call of TRBD1 (6 bases match). Sample: blood. The clonotype comes from a woman older than 75 in good health. The CDR3 corresponds to CASSLGQSFYGYTF. The nucleotide sequence reads as follows: TGTGCCAGCAGCTTGGGACAATCCTTCTATGGCTACACCTTC.